These 29 T cell receptor beta chains originate from one sample sequenced in a study of blood T cell repertoires in COVID-19. The protocol was immunoSEQ multiplex PCR, while the TCRdb copy is restricted to in-frame clones and leaves out a portion. The top ten clones hold less than 7% of a sample with around 200,000 clones, roughly 75% of them seen once. Specimen: peripheral blood. The receptor source for this set is a woman aged 70-85 years with acute or convalescent COVID-19.

The V and J genes are TRBV5-3 and TRBJ2-3; 16 bases line up with TRBD2. TRBV5-3 is known as an ORF, though its function is uncertain. V lost 6 bases, J lost 0 bases, and 13 bases stayed unmatched. CDR3 length: 20 amino acids. CDR3 nucleotide sequence: TGTGCCAGAAACCACCCCGGGACTAGCGGGGGGGCCCCTAGCACAGATACGCAGTATTTT. This gives the protein CARNHPGTSGGAPSTDTQYF.

Of note for this clone: Other DNA sequences within the sample encode an identical CDR3. J is TRBJ2-1 and V is TRBV5-1, with D maybe TRBD2 (6 bases). CDR1 is SGHRS, CDR2 YFSETQ, per germline. This CDR3 is built from 13 residues. The ends were cut back, 1 base at V and 8 bases at J, with 10 bases in the middle. This chain's CDR3 is CASSLPEGDEQFF. CDR3 coding DNA: TGCGCCAGCAGCTTGCCGGAGGGCGATGAGCAGTTCTTC.

The rearrangement links TRBV7-2 to TRBJ2-7; 11 positions match TRBD2. CDR3 size: 15 residues. V lost 5 bases and J lost 4; bases outside the gene matches: 7. Germline CDR1 reads SGHTA; CDR2 reads FQGNSA. The CDR3 is CASSQFASGRYEQYF. The CDR3 nucleotides read TGTGCCAGCAGCCAGTTCGCTAGCGGGAGGTACGAGCAGTACTTC.

The chain employs TRBV2 and TRBJ2-1; tentatively, D is TRBD2 (6 bases). CDR1 is SNHLY, CDR2 FYNNEI, per germline. The CDR3 runs to 13 residues. V lost 6 bases and J 6 bases, leaving 12 bases between the germline ends. CDR3 residues: CASSRETSNEQFF. The CDR3 nucleotides are TGTGCCAGCAGCCGAGAGACTAGCAATGAGCAGTTCTTC.

This clone was recorded only once. V usage is TRBV6-6 and J usage is TRBJ1-1; D perhaps matches TRBD1 (6 bases). The germline CDR1 and CDR2 sequences are MNHNY and SVGAGI (reference sequence). The CDR3 has 15 residues. Trimming pared 6 bases from V and 4 bases from J, leaving 18 bases between. Written as DNA, the CDR3 is TGTGCCAGCAGCATTTTAGGACAGAGCGGCACTGAAGCTTTCTTT. Translation gives CASSILGQSGTEAFF.

The chain joins TRBV10-3 to TRBJ1-3; D call uncertain. The length of the CDR3 is 14 residues. Germline V lookup: CDR1 ENHRY, CDR2 SYGVKD. The ends were cut back, 0 bases at V and 4 bases at J, with 7 bases in the middle. The CDR3 region is CAISESSGGNTIYF. CDR3 nucleotide sequence: TGTGCCATCAGTGAGTCATCAGGAGGAAACACCATATATTTT.

This sequence joins TRBV30 and TRBJ2-3; no reliable D call. CDR3 size: 12 residues. V was shortened by 3 bases and J by 4 bases, with 8 bases between the two germline ends. From germline, CDR1 is GTSNPN and CDR2 SVGIG (reference sequence). CDR3 sequence reads: CAWRPVSDTQYF. CDR3 nucleotides: TGTGCCTGGAGGCCGGTCTCAGATACGCAGTATTTT.

This chain joins TRBV15 and TRBJ2-1, with 11 positions matching TRBD2. The V gene end was trimmed by 6 bases and the J gene end by 3 bases; junction bases not matched to a gene: 7. CDR3 length: 16 residues. CDR1 is LNHNV, CDR2 YYDKDF, per germline (reference sequence). The CDR3 protein is CATSKTSGTIYNEQFF. For the CDR3, the DNA is TGTGCCACCAGTAAGACTAGCGGGACCATCTACAATGAGCAGTTCTTC.

CDR3 region: CASSIGGQGRETQYF. The DNA of the CDR3 is TGTGCCAGTAGTATAGGAGGACAGGGAAGGGAGACCCAGTACTTC. The chain carries TRBV19 and TRBJ2-5; 8 positions match TRBD1. Trimming cost V 1 base and J 5 bases; bases outside gene matches: 6. Per germline, CDR1 LNHDA and CDR2 SQIVND (reference sequence). The CDR3 is made up of 15 amino acids.

CDR3 protein: CASSPDGGSQYF. CDR3 DNA: TGTGCCAGCTCCCCTGACGGCGGGAGCCAGTACTTC. V is TRBV18 and J is TRBJ2-7; 7 nucleotides line up with TRBD2. With V trimmed by 6 bases and J by 10 bases, 9 bases remained unmatched. Germline V lookup: CDR1 KGHSH, CDR2 LQKENI. The CDR3 consists of 12 residues.

The chain couples TRBV15 to TRBJ2-7, with 7 bases matching TRBD1. Germline loops: CDR1 LNHNV, CDR2 YYDKDF (reference sequence). The ends lost 4 bases at V and 7 bases at J; junction bases unmatched: 10. This CDR3 contains 14 residues. The CDR3 DNA is TGTGCCACCAGCACGGGGACAGCCACCCTTGAGCAGTACTTC. Protein product: CATSTGTATLEQYF.

The chain links TRBV6-5 to TRBJ2-1; D might be TRBD1 (5 bases). The CDR3 contains 15 residues. The V end was cut by 6 bases, the J end by 7 bases, with 19 bases between. Germline V gives CDR1 MNHEY, CDR2 SVGAGI. The CDR3 is CASRPVTGAQNEQFF. The CDR3 nucleotides are TGTGCCAGCAGGCCGGTAACAGGTGCTCAAAATGAGCAGTTCTTC.

The chain is built from TRBV19 and TRBJ1-5; D call uncertain. The CDR3 length is 14 residues. The germline gives CDR1 LNHDA, CDR2 SQIVND (reference sequence). Between the trimmed V and J ends, which lost 1 base and 6 bases, there was a span of 10 bases. This CDR3 reads CASSIVQFPQPQHF. CDR3 in DNA: TGTGCCAGTAGTATAGTTCAATTTCCTCAGCCCCAGCATTTT.

The chain employs TRBV3-1 (or the pseudogene TRBV3-2) and TRBJ2-1; D is possibly TRBD2 (6 bases). V was cut by 0 bases and J by 1 base, with 16 bases left in between. The CDR3 is 18 residues long. The V gene's germline CDR1 is LGHDT and CDR2 YNNKEL (reference sequence). CDR3 region: CASSQDTFDGGSYNEQFF. CDR3 in DNA: TGTGCCAGCAGCCAAGATACCTTTGACGGGGGATCCTACAATGAGCAGTTCTTC.

This chain connects TRBV7-8 to TRBJ2-1; D perhaps matches TRBD2 (6 bases). Deletions cut 5 bases from V and 7 bases from J, with 18 bases between. The length of the CDR3 is 15 residues. CDR1 and CDR2 (germline): SGHVS, FQNEAQ. The CDR3 loop reads CASSASGTPGNEQFF. In DNA, the CDR3 is TGTGCCAGCAGCGCCTCCGGGACTCCCGGGAATGAGCAGTTCTTC.

J is TRBJ2-7 and V is TRBV18; 13 bases are shared with TRBD2. CDR1 KGHSH and CDR2 LQKENI come from the germline V gene. With V trimmed by 1 base and J by 2 bases, 2 bases remained unmatched. The CDR3 spans 16 residues. The CDR3 DNA sequence: TGTGCCAGCTCACCACTGGGACTAGCGGGAACCTACGAGCAGTACTTC. It specifies CASSPLGLAGTYEQYF.

J is TRBJ2-3 and V is TRBV28; tentatively, D is TRBD2 (5 bases). Germline-derived CDR1 and CDR2 are MDHEN and SYDVKM. This CDR3 spans 12 amino acids. Trimming shortened V by 11 bases and J by 2 bases, and 11 bases separated the two germline ends. The DNA of the CDR3 is TGTGCCTTGAGTAGCGCCACAGATACGCAGTATTTT. Amino acids: CALSSATDTQYF.

This chain connects TRBV6-1 to TRBJ1-5; a possible D gene is TRBD1 (6 bases). Germline V gives CDR1 MNHNS, CDR2 SASEGT. This CDR3 contains 15 residues. The ends were cut back, 3 bases at V and 3 bases at J, with 12 bases in the middle. The CDR3, as DNA: TGTGCCAGCAGTGAGAGTCACAGGGCCAATCAGCCCCAGCATTTT. Protein sequence: CASSESHRANQPQHF.

The chain combines TRBV6-5 with TRBJ1-1, with 7 bases matching TRBD1. CDR3 length: 14 amino acids. Germline CDR1 reads MNHEY; CDR2 reads SVGAGI. The ends lost 2 bases at V and 11 bases at J; junction bases unmatched: 11. CDR3 in DNA: TGTGCCAGCAGTTACCTCCGGGAGGGGGCGCCGGCTTTCTTT. Its translation is CASSYLREGAPAFF.

The chain is built from TRBV5-1 and TRBJ2-3, with 7 bases lining up with TRBD1. With V trimmed by 4 bases and J by 4 bases, 6 bases remained unmatched. The CDR3 length is 14 residues. In germline, CDR1 is SGHRS, CDR2 YFSETQ. The CDR3 nucleotides are TGCGCCAGCAGCCGAACAGGGGACCCAGATACGCAGTATTTT. It is translated as CASSRTGDPDTQYF.

This clone was recorded a few times. The V gene is TRBV7-2, the J gene TRBJ1-6; D is perhaps TRBD1 (5 bases). Germline V gives CDR1 SGHTA, CDR2 FQGNSA. The CDR3 has 14 amino acids. V was clipped by 4 bases and J by 4 bases, with 8 bases between them. In DNA form, the CDR3 reads TGTGCCAGCAGCTCCTCAGGGTATAATTCACCCCTCCACTTT. Its translation: CASSSSGYNSPLHF.

This clone was observed a few times. V and J are TRBV7-2 and TRBJ1-1; no firm D call. The CDR3 sequence is 13 residues long. Trimming took 1 base from V and 10 from J, leaving 13 bases between them. Germline CDR1 SGHTA, CDR2 FQGNSA. The CDR3 reads CASSLGGSVVAFF. The CDR3 region has the DNA TGTGCCAGCAGCTTAGGGGGTAGCGTTGTAGCTTTCTTT. Full variable domain (outside the CDR3, taken from reference TRBV7-2 and TRBJ1-1): GAGVSQSPSNKVTEKGKDVELRCDPISGHTALYWYRQSLGQGLEFLIYFQGNSAPDKSGLPSDRFSAERTGGSVSTLTIQRTQQEDSAVYLCASSLGGSVVAFFGQGTRLTVV.

The table lists this clone with a few counts. The V and J genes are TRBV5-1 and TRBJ2-4; possibly TRBD1 for D (5 bases). The CDR3 runs 14 residues. Trimming took off 2 bases at V and 6 bases at J, with 12 bases between the two ends. From germline, CDR1 is SGHRS and CDR2 YFSETQ. CDR3 nucleotides: TGCGCCAGCAGCTTCGGCCAGGGTGGAAACATTCAGTACTTC. Its translation: CASSFGQGGNIQYF.

The rearrangement uses TRBV6-5 and TRBJ2-7, with 8 positions matching TRBD1. V lost 5 bases and J lost 5; bases outside the gene matches: 5. Germline CDR1 MNHEY, CDR2 SVGAGI. The CDR3 is 13 amino acids. This chain's CDR3 is CASSRPDRDEQYF. The CDR3 DNA reads TGTGCCAGCAGTCGCCCGGACAGGGACGAGCAGTACTTC.

V is TRBV5-4 and J is TRBJ2-2; the match to TRBD1 covers 10 bases. CDR1 and CDR2 from the germline V gene are SGHNT and YYREEE (reference sequence). The V segment lost 4 bases and the J segment 4 bases; nucleotides outside the gene matches: 7. This CDR3 region has 16 residues. CDR3 DNA: TGTGCCAGCAGCATCGGACAGGGGGGGACCACCGGGGAGCTGTTTTTT. Translation gives CASSIGQGGTTGELFF.

This clone was counted a few times. Here the CDR3 reads CASSLTDRDNEQFF. In DNA, the CDR3 is TGTGCCAGCAGCTTAACGGACAGGGACAATGAGCAGTTCTTC. This chain links TRBV7-9 with TRBJ2-1, with 8 bases matching TRBD1. CDR1 is SEHNR, CDR2 FQNEAQ, per germline (reference sequence). V was clipped by 2 bases and J by 5 bases; unmatched bases: 2. The CDR3 is 14 amino acids.

There are a few counts of this clone. In DNA, the CDR3 is TGTGCCAGCAGCTTACAGTCCGGGACAGGGGGCTCGTCCTATAATTCACCCCTCCACTTT. It is translated as CASSLQSGTGGSSYNSPLHF. The chain recombines TRBV7-6 with TRBJ1-6; 12 bases align to TRBD1. Germline V gene sequence: CDR1 SGHVS, CDR2 FNYEAQ. V lost 2 bases to trimming and J lost 1 base; unmatched junction nucleotides: 9. The CDR3 length is 20 residues.

V usage is TRBV5-4 and J usage is TRBJ2-5; TRBD2 matches 13 bases. The CDR3 contains 17 residues. V trimming: 3 bases; J trimming: 4 bases; junction bases outside the gene matches: 9. Looked up from germline, CDR1 is SGHNT and CDR2 is YYREEE (reference sequence). CDR3 coding DNA: TGTGCCAGCAGCTACCGGACTAGCGGGAGAGGTCGAGAGACCCAGTACTTC. It yields the protein CASSYRTSGRGRETQYF.

This clone has a single count. The chain employs TRBV2 and TRBJ2-1, with D unresolved. V was trimmed by 8 bases and J by 0 bases, leaving 8 bases between them. The CDR3 length is 13 residues. The germline CDR1 and CDR2 sequences are SNHLY and FYNNEI. The CDR3 is CASHESSYNEQFF. DNA of the CDR3: TGTGCCAGCCATGAGAGCTCCTACAATGAGCAGTTCTTC.